This TCR beta chain was identified in a study of blood T cell repertoires in COVID-19 (TCRdb year 2020). General notes on the study: Samples from collaborators originated in the United States, Italy and Spain and spanned both the acute and convalescent phases of COVID-19. The material from the prospective study consisted of cDNA or gDNA derived from T cells, B-cell-depleted T cells, or PBMCs. The sample metadata nearly always contained a de-identified subject ID, COVID-19 status, age in years and sex. The samples were drawn from two sources: the first 160 participants of the ongoing ImmuneRACE study, and 1,254 subjects contributed by 6 global collaborators. Where available, HLA class I and class II types were obtained from metadata supplied by the sample provider rather than from assay-based typing. Subjects who had been exposed to COVID-19, were actively infected with it, or had recovered from it provided the deeply sampled blood TCRbeta repertoires that made up the dataset. A freely available public database, intended as a resource for researchers studying the immune response to SARS-CoV-2, is where the repertoires were released.

Here is what the overall study found, with its caveats: The quantity of clinical and demographic metadata differed by source and by participant and was supplied without curation.

TCRbeta CDR3 regions were amplified from genomic DNA using the immunoSEQ Assay, a bias-controlled multiplex PCR. The study's own analysis went as follows. Nucleated cell counts per sample were estimated from amplification of reference gene primers within the assay. To quantify the absolute abundance of each unique TCRbeta CDR3 rearrangement, sequence reads were collapsed and filtered. For each sample, productive Simpson clonality was calculated as the square root of Simpson's diversity index across productive rearrangements. TCRdb obtained this table from immuneACCESS and retained in-frame rearrangements with V and J assigned. These tables miss some clones; where compared with another copy, unresolved V genes account for less than half of the shortfall, and the remainder is unexplained. The D gene and trimming were derived from the DNA, and the V and J assignments and clone size from that table. The sample records 200,000 to 300,000 clones, about 85% of which are singletons. Approximately 4% of the sample goes to the ten largest clones.

From the germline V gene (reference sequence), CDR1 is SEHNR and CDR2 is FQNEAQ. The germline V end is reduced by 1 base and the J end by 0 bases; junction bases left unmatched: 6. There are 18 amino acids in the CDR3, from cysteine to phenylalanine inclusive. Kept here is only the CDR3 DNA, which spans 54 bases and is read in frame from base 1. Samples from volunteer blood donors who had recovered from COVID-19 were contributed by a second Seattle source. Collaborating institutions collected whole blood in K2EDTA tubes following their own protocols. For TCRbeta analysis, collaborators shipped samples in one of three forms: frozen whole blood, isolated PBMCs, or DNA extracted from either of those sample types. Remarks on this clone: No antigen is known for it. Within one base of it there is no much larger clone, and no base qualities were kept.

This chain joins TRBV7-9 to TRBJ2-1, and TRBD2 matches 10 of the central bases. The sequenced sample was peripheral blood. This TCR was recovered from a man in his fifties or sixties who had recovered from COVID-19. The bases are TGTGCCAGCAGCTTAGGGACTAGCGGACCCCGCTCCTACAATGAGCAGTTCTTC. Translated, this is CASSLGTSGPRSYNEQFF.